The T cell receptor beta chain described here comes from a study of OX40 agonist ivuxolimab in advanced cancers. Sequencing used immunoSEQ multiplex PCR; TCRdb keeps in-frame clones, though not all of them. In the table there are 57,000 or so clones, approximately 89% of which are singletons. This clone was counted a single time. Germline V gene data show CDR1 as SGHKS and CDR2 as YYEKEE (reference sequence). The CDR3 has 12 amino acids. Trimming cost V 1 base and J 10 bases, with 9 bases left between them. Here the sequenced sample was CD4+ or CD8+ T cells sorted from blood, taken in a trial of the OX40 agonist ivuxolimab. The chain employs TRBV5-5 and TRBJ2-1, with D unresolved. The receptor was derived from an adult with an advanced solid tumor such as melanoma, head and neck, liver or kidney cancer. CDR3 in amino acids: CASSLYDREQFF. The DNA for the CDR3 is TGTGCCAGCAGCTTGTACGACCGCGAGCAGTTCTTC.